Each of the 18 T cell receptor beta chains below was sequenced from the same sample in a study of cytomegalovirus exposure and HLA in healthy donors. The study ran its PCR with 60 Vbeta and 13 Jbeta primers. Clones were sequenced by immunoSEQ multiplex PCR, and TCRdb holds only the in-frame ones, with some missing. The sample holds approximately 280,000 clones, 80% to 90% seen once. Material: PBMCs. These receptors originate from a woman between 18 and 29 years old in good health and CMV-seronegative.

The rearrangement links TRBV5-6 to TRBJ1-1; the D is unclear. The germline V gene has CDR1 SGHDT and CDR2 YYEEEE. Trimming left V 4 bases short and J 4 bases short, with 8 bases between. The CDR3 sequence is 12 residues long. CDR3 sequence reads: CASSPYGTEAFF. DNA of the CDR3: TGTGCCAGCAGCCCGTACGGCACTGAAGCTTTCTTT.

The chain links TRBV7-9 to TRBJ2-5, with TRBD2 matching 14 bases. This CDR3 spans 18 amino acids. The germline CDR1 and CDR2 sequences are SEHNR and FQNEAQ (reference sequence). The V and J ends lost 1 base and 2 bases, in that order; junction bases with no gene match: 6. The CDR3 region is CASSLGGLAGVLQETQYF. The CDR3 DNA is TGTGCCAGCAGCTTAGGGGGACTAGCGGGGGTATTACAAGAGACCCAGTACTTC.

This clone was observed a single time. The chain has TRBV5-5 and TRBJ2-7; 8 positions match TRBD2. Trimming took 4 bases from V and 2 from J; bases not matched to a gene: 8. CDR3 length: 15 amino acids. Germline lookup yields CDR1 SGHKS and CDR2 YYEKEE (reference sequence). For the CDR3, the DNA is TGTGCCAGCAGCACCGCGGGGGGTGATACCTACGAGCAGTACTTC. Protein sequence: CASSTAGGDTYEQYF. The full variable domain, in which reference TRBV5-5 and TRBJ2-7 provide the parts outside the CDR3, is DAGVTQSPTHLIKTRGQQVTLRCSPISGHKSVSWYQQVLGQGPQFIFQYYEKEERGRGNFPDRFSARQFPNYSSELNVNALLLGDSALYLCASSTAGGDTYEQYFGPGTRLTVT.

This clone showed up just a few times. CDR3 sequence: CASSQDVRFGTGDYEQYF. DNA of the CDR3: TGTGCCAGCAGCCAAGATGTGCGGTTTGGGACAGGGGACTACGAGCAGTACTTC. The V call is TRBV14, the J call TRBJ2-7; 10 bases are shared with TRBD1. This CDR3 is built from 18 residues. Germline lookup yields CDR1 SGHDN and CDR2 FVKESK. Trimming cost V 0 bases and J 3 bases; bases outside gene matches: 11.

The CDR3 region is CASSLDFRLAEDTGELFF. The CDR3 DNA is TGTGCCAGCAGCTTAGACTTTCGGCTAGCGGAAGACACCGGGGAGCTGTTTTTT. The chain employs TRBV11-2 and TRBJ2-2, with 7 nucleotides matching TRBD2. Per the germline V gene, CDR1 is SGHAT and CDR2 is FQNNGV. The CDR3 has 18 amino acids. Losses at the gene ends were 0 bases for V and 3 bases for J; bases not matched to a gene: 10.

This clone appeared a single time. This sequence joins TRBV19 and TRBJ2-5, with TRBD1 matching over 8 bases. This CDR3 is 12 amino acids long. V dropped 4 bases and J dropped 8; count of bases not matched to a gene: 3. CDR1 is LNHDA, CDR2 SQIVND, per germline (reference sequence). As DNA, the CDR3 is TGTGCCAGTAGTAAACAGGGGGAAACCCAGTACTTC. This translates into CASSKQGETQYF.

The CDR3: CASSLQGADGYTF. As DNA, the CDR3 is TGCGCCAGCAGCTTGCAGGGCGCGGATGGCTACACCTTC. The chain uses TRBV5-1 and TRBJ1-2; D perhaps matches TRBD1 (5 bases). Per germline, CDR1 SGHRS and CDR2 YFSETQ. The CDR3 is 13 amino acids. The V and J ends lost 1 base and 6 bases respectively, with 10 bases between them. The full variable domain, with the rest looked up from reference TRBV5-1 and TRBJ1-2, is KAGVTQTPRYLIKTRGQQVTLSCSPISGHRSVSWYQQTPGQGLQFLFEYFSETQRNKGNFPGRFSGRQFSNSRSEMNVSTLELGDSALYLCASSLQGADGYTFGSGTRLTVV.

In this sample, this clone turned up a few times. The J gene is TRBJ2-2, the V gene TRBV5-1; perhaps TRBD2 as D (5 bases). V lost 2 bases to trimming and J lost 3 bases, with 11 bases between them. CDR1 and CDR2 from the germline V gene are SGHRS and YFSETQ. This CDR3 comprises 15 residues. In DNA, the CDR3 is TGCGCCAGCAGCTTAACGCCGGACTACACCGGGGAGCTGTTTTTT. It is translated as CASSLTPDYTGELFF.

The CDR3 here is CASSQVAGGLSSYNEQFF. In nucleotides, the CDR3 is TGTGCCAGCAGCCAAGTAGCGGGGGGCCTCAGCTCCTACAATGAGCAGTTCTTC. The V gene is TRBV4-2, the J gene TRBJ2-1; 10 bases are a match to TRBD2. J lost 0 bases, V lost 1 base, and 6 bases had no gene match. CDR3 length: 18 amino acids. Germline V gives CDR1 LGHNA, CDR2 YNFKEQ.

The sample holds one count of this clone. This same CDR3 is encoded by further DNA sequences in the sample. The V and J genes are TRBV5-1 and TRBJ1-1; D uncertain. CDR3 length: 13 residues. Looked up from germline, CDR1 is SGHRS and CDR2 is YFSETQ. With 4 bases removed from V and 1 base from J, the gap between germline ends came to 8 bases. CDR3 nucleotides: TGCGCCAGCAGCCCCAATAGGAACACTGAAGCTTTCTTT. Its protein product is CASSPNRNTEAFF.

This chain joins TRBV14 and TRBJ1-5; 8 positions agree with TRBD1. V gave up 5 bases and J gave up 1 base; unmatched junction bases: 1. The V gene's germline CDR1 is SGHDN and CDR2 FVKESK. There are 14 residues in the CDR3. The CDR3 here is CASSRTGSNQPQHF. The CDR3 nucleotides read TGTGCCAGCAGCAGGACAGGGAGCAATCAGCCCCAGCATTTT.

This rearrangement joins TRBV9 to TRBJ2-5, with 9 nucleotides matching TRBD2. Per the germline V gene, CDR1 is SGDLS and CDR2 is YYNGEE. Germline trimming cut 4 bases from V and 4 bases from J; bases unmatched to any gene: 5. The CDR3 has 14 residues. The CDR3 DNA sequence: TGTGCCAGCAGCAGGACTAGCGCAAGAGAGACCCAGTACTTC. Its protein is CASSRTSARETQYF.

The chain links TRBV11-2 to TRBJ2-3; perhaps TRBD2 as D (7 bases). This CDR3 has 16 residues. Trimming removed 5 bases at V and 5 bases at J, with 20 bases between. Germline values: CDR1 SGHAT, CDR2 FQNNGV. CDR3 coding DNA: TGTGCCAGCAGCCCTAATTTGAGGGGGGGGGAAGATACGCAGTATTTT. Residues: CASSPNLRGGEDTQYF.

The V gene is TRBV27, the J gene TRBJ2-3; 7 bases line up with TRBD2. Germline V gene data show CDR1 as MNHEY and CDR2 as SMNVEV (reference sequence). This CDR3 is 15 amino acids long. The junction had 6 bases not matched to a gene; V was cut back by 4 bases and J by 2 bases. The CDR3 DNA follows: TGTGCCAGCAGTTCAGTCCTAGCGGACACAGATACGCAGTATTTT. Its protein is CASSSVLADTDTQYF.

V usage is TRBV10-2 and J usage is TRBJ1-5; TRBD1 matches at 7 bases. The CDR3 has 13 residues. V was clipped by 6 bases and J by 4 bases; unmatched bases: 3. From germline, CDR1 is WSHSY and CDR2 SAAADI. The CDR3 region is CASRGTANQPQHF. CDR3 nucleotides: TGCGCCAGCAGAGGGACAGCTAATCAGCCCCAGCATTTT.

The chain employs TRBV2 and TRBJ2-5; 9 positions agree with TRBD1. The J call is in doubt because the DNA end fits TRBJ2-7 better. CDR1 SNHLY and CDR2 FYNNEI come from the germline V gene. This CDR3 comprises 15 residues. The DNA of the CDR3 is TGTGCCAGCACCACCTCCGGACAGGGGTTGTACGAGCAGTACTTC. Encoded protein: CASTTSGQGLYEQYF.

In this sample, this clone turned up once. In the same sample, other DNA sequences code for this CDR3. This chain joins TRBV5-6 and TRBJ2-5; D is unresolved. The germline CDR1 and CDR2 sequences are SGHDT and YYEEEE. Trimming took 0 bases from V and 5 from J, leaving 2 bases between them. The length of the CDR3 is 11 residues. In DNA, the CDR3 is TGTGCCAGCAGCTTGGCTGAGACCCAGTACTTC. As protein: CASSLAETQYF.

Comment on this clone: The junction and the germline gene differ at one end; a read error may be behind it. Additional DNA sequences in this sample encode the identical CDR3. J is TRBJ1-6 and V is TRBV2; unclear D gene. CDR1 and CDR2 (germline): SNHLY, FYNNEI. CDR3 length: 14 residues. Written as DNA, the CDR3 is TGTGCCAGCAGTGGGGGAGCGGGGAATTCCCCCCTCCACTTT. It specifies CASSGGAGNSPLHF.